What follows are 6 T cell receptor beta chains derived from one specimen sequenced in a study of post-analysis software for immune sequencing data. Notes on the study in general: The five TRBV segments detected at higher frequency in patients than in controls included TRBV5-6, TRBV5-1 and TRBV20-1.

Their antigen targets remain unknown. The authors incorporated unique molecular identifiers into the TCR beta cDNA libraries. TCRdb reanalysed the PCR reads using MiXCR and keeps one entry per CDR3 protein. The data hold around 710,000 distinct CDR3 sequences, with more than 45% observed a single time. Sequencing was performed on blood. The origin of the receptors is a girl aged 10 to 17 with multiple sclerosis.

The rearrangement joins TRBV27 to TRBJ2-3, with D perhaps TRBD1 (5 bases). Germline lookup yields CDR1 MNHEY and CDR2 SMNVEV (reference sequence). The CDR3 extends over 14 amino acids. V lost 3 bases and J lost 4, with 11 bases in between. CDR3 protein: CASSFGRVSDTQYF. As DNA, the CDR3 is TGTGCCAGCAGTTTTGGCAGGGTGTCAGATACGCAGTATTTT.

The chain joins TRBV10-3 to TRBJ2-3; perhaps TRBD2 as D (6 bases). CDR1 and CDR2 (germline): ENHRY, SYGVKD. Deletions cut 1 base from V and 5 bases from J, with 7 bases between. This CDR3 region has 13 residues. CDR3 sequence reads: CAISEYSGDTQYF. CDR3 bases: TGTGCCATCAGTGAGTATAGCGGAGATACGCAGTATTTT.

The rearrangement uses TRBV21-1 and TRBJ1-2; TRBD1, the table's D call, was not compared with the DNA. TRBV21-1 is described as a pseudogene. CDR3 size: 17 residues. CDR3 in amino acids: CASSKAKAGGMDYGYTF. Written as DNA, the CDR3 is TGTGCCAGCAGCAAAGCAAAGGCAGGGGGCATGGACTATGGCTACACCTTC.

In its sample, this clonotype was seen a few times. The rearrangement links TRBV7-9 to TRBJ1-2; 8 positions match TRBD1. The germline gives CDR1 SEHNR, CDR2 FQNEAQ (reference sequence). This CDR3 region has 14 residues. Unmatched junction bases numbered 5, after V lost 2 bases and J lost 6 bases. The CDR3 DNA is TGTGCCAGCAGCTTACTACAGGGGGATGATGGCTACACCTTC. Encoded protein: CASSLLQGDDGYTF. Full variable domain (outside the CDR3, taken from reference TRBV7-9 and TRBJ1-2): DTGVSQNPRHKITKRGQNVTFRCDPISEHNRLYWYRQTLGQGPEFLTYFQNEAQLEKSRLLSDRFSAERPKGSFSTLEIQRTEQGDSAMYLCASSLLQGDDGYTFGSGTRLTVV.

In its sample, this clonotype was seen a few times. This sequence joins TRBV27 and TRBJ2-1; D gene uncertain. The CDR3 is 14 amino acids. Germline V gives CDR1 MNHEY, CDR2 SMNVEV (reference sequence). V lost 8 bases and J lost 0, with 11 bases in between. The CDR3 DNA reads TGTGCCAGCTCCCCTGTGGGCTCCTACAATGAGCAGTTCTTC. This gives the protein CASSPVGSYNEQFF.

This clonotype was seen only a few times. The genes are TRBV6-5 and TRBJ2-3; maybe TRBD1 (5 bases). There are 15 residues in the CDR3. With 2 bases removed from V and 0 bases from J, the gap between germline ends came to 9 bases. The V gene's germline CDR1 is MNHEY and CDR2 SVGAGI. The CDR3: CASSYRGTSTDTQYF. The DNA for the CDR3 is TGTGCCAGCAGTTACAGGGGAACTAGCACAGATACGCAGTATTTT.